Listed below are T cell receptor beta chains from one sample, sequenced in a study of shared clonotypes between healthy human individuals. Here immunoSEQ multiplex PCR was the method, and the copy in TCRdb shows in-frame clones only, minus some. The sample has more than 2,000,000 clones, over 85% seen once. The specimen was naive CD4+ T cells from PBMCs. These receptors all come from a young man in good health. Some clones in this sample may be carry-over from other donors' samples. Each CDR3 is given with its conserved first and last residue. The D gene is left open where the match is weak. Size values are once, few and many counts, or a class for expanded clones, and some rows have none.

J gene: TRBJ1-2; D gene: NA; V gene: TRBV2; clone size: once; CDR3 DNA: TGTGCCAGCAGGTTGGGGGCGTATGGCTACACCTTC; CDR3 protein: CASRLGAYGYTF
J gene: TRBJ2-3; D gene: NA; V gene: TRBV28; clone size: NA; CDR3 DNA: TGTGCCAGCAGTCCCGCCGGGAGTACAGATACGCAGTATTTT; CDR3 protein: CASSPAGSTDTQYF
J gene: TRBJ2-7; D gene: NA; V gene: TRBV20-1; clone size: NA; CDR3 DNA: TGCAGTGCTCTCCAGGCCTACGAGCAGTACTTC; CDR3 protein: CSALQAYEQYF
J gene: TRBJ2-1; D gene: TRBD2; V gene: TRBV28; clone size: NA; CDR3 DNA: TGTGCCAGCAGTTTGGGAGGGGCCCCCTACAATGAGCAGTTCTTC; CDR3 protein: CASSLGGAPYNEQFF
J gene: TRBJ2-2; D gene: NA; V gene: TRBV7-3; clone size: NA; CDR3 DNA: TGTGCCAGCAGCTTTTCGGGGACCGCTACCGGGGAGCTGTTTTTT; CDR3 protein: CASSFSGTATGELFF
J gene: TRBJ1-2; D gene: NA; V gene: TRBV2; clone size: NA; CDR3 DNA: TGTGCCAGCAGTGAAGCGCTGGGAGGCAGGGGCGCGAAAGGCTACACCTTC; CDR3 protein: CASSEALGGRGAKGYTF
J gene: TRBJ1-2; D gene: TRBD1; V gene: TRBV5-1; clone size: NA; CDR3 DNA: TGCGCCAGCAGCTTGGTACGGCAGGGGGCAGGAGGCTACACCTTC; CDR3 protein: CASSLVRQGAGGYTF
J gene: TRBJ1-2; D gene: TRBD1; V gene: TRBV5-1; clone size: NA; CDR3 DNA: TGCGCCAGCAGCCCGACACTACAGGGGGGCTATGGCTACACCTTC; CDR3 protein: CASSPTLQGGYGYTF
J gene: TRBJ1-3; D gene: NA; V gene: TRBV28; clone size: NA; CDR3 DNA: TGTGCCAGCGGAGTCTCTGGAAACACCATATATTTT; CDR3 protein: CASGVSGNTIYF
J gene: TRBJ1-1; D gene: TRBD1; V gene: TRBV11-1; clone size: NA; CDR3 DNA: TGTGCCAGCAGCTTAAGACAGGGCGCGAACACTGAAGCTTTCTTT; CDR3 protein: CASSLRQGANTEAFF
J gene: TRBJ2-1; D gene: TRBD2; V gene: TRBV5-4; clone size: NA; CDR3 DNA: TGTGCCAGCAGCCGGGAGGGACTAGCGGGAGAGGAAGAGCAGTTCTTC; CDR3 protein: CASSREGLAGEEEQFF
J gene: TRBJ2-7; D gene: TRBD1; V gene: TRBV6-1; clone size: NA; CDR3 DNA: TGTGCCAGCAGCGAGGGACAGGCATACGAGCAGTACTTC; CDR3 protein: CASSEGQAYEQYF
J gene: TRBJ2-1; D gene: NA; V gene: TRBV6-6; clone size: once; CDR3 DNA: TGTGCCAGCACTAGAGGTACCTACAATGAGCAGTTCTTC; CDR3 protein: CASTRGTYNEQFF
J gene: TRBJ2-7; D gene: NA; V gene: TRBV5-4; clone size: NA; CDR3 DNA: TGTGCCAGCAGCCCCCGGGGTGGTACCTACGAGCAGTACTTC; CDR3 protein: CASSPRGGTYEQYF
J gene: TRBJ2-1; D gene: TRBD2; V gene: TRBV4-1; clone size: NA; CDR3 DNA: TGCGCCAGCAACCAAGGGCGGGGACTAGCGGTCAATGAGCAGTTCTTC; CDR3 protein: CASNQGRGLAVNEQFF
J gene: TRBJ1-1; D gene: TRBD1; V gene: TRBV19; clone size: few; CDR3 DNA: TGTGCCAGTACGGGGCAGGGGGGCACTGAAGCTTTCTTT; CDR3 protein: CASTGQGGTEAFF
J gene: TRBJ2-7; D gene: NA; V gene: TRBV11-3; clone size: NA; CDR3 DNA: TGTGCCAGCAGCTACCCCTCTATGGTCCCCTCCGAGCAGTACTTC; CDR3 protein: CASSYPSMVPSEQYF
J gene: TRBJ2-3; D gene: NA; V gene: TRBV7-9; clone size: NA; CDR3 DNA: TGTGCCAGCAGCCAGAGCACAGATACGCAGTATTTT; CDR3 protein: CASSQSTDTQYF
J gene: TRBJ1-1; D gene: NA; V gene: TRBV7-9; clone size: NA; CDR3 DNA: TGTGCCAGCAGCGGGCTGGAATTGAACACTGAAGCTTTCTTT; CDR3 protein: CASSGLELNTEAFF
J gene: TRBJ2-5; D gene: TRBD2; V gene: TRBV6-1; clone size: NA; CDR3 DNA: TGTGCCAGCAGTGAAAGGCGGGAGCCTCTTTCGTGGGGAGAGACCCAGTACTTC; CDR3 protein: CASSERREPLSWGETQYF
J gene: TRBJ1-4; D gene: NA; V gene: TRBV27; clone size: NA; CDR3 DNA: TGTGCCAGCAGCCGACAAATGGAACCTCTCGGAAAACTGTTTTTT; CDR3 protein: CASSRQMEPLGKLFF
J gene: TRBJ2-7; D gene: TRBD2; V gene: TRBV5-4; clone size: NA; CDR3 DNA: TGTGCCAGCAGCGGCCCTAGCGGGAGGGCCTACGAGCAGTACTTC; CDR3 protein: CASSGPSGRAYEQYF
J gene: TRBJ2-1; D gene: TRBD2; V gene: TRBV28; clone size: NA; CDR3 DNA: TGTGCCACCACAGCGGGGGGGAGACCCTACAATGAGCAGTTCTTC; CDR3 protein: CATTAGGRPYNEQFF
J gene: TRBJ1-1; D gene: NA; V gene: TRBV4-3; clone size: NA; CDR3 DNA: TGCGCCAGCAGCCAAGGGTTTAAGCTTGGGGCCTTGGAGAACACTGAAGCTTTCTTT; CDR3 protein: CASSQGFKLGALENTEAFF
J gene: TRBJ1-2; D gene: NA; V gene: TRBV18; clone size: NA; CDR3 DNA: TGTGCCAGCTCACCACAGGGAGCTAACTATGGCTACACCTTC; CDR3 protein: CASSPQGANYGYTF
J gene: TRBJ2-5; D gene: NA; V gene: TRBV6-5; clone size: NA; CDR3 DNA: TGTGCCAGCAGTTACGGGACAAACAAAGAGACCCAGTACTTC; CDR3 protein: CASSYGTNKETQYF
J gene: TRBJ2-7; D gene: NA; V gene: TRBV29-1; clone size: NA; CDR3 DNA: TGCAGCGTTGTAGTGCCAGGGGCTGGCTACGAGCAGTACTTC; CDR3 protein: CSVVVPGAGYEQYF